These 32 T cell receptor beta chains originate from one sample sequenced in a study of shared clonotypes between healthy human individuals. Sequencing used immunoSEQ multiplex PCR; TCRdb keeps in-frame clones, though not all of them. The data contain over a million clones, around four fifths of them singletons. The sample was memory CD4+ T cells sorted from blood. Sample subset: CD45RA-negative fraction. The origin of the receptors is a man aged 18 to 29 in good health.

Written as DNA, the CDR3 is TGTGCCAGCAGCTTAGATGTACAGGGGGCGCTTGGAAACACCATATATTTT. The encoded protein is CASSLDVQGALGNTIYF. This chain links TRBV11-2 with TRBJ1-3, with TRBD1 identical over 9 bases. Per germline, CDR1 SGHAT and CDR2 FQNNGV. Trimming cost V 0 bases and J 3 bases; bases outside gene matches: 6. This CDR3 comprises 17 residues.

A note on this clone: Other DNA sequences in the same sample also yield this CDR3. The CDR3 DNA is TGCGCCAGCAGCCCCGGACAGGGGGCAACTAATGAAAAACTGTTTTTT. Amino acids: CASSPGQGATNEKLFF. The chain recombines TRBV5-1 with TRBJ1-4, with 10 bases identical to TRBD1. The CDR3 consists of 16 residues. Per the germline V gene, CDR1 is SGHRS and CDR2 is YFSETQ. V shed 4 bases and J 0 bases; nucleotides not matched to a gene: 3.

The CDR3 DNA reads TGTGCCAGCAGCTTTATGACTAGCTCCTACAATGAGCAGTTCTTC. Its translation is CASSFMTSSYNEQFF. The chain uses TRBV7-8 and TRBJ2-1; perhaps TRBD2 as D (6 bases). Per the germline V gene, CDR1 is SGHVS and CDR2 is FQNEAQ. Between the trimmed V and J ends, which lost 3 bases and 0 bases, there was a span of 9 bases. This CDR3 has 15 amino acids.

Only one count was recorded for this clone. This specimen includes other DNA sequences encoding the same CDR3. The chain is built from TRBV18 and TRBJ2-5; D might be TRBD2 (6 bases). The germline V gene encodes CDR1 KGHSH and CDR2 LQKENI. The V gene lost 3 bases and the J gene lost 4 bases, with 9 bases spanning the gap. The CDR3 length is 13 residues. CDR3: CASSPRRGETQYF. CDR3 sequence (DNA): TGTGCCAGCTCACCCCGGCGGGGAGAGACCCAGTACTTC.

This clone has a single count. This chain joins TRBV2 and TRBJ1-2; TRBD1 aligns across 7 bases. V shed 6 bases, J shed 14 bases, and the junction held 18 bases outside the gene matches. CDR1 is SNHLY, CDR2 FYNNEI, per germline. CDR3 length equals 14 residues. The DNA of the CDR3 is TGTGCCAGCAGGAGCCACGAGGCAGGGGGGCTGGGGACCTTC. Its translation is CASRSHEAGGLGTF.

V and J are TRBV6-6 and TRBJ2-1; 8 bases fit TRBD1. Trimming removed 8 bases from V and 3 bases from J; junction bases left unmatched: 3. The germline gives CDR1 MNHNY, CDR2 SVGAGI (reference sequence). The CDR3 length is 13 residues. CDR3 sequence (DNA): TGTGCCAGCCTACAGGGGGTCTACAATGAGCAGTTCTTC. Residues: CASLQGVYNEQFF.

V usage is TRBV27 and J usage is TRBJ2-7; D is ambiguous. The CDR3 contains 13 residues. Trimming shortened V by 3 bases and J by 7 bases, and 13 bases separated the two germline ends. From germline, CDR1 is MNHEY and CDR2 SMNVEV (reference sequence). The CDR3, as DNA: TGTGCCAGCAGTTTTCGAGACGGTCGGGAGCAGTACTTC. Protein: CASSFRDGREQYF.

CDR3 residues: CASSRRGGETRTGELFF. CDR3 coding DNA: TGTGCCAGCAGCCGACGCGGGGGGGAAACTCGCACCGGGGAGCTGTTTTTT. The V gene is TRBV7-8, the J gene TRBJ2-2; 9 positions agree with TRBD2. This CDR3 comprises 17 residues. V shed 5 bases and J 4 bases; nucleotides not matched to a gene: 11. Germline CDR1 SGHVS, CDR2 FQNEAQ. The full variable domain, completed using reference TRBV7-8 and TRBJ2-2, is GAGVSQSPRYKVAKRGQDVALRCDPISGHVSLFWYQQALGQGPEFLTYFQNEAQLDKSGLPSDRFFAERPEGSVSTLKIQRTQQEDSAVYLCASSRRGGETRTGELFFGEGSRLTVL.

The chain uses TRBV5-5 and TRBJ2-5; D gene unclear. The CDR3 has 15 residues. CDR1 is SGHKS, CDR2 YYEKEE, per germline (reference sequence). The V end was cut by 2 bases, the J end by 2 bases, with 13 bases between. The CDR3 bases are TGTGCCAGCAGCTTCCTAATTCAATGGCAAGAGACCCAGTACTTC. Protein sequence: CASSFLIQWQETQYF. The whole variable domain, remainder taken from reference TRBV5-5 and TRBJ2-5, is DAGVTQSPTHLIKTRGQQVTLRCSPISGHKSVSWYQQVLGQGPQFIFQYYEKEERGRGNFPDRFSARQFPNYSSELNVNALLLGDSALYLCASSFLIQWQETQYFGPGTRLLVL.

The rearrangement uses TRBV7-9 and TRBJ2-5; no clear D gene. The CDR3 has 13 residues. Germline CDR1 and CDR2: SEHNR and FQNEAQ (reference sequence). Deletions cut 1 base from V and 5 bases from J, with 8 bases between. The CDR3 protein is CASSLDYVETQYF. The CDR3 bases are TGTGCCAGCAGCTTAGACTACGTGGAGACCCAGTACTTC.

In this sample, this clone turned up a few times. The CDR3 protein is CASSPGLAPHTQYF. Written as DNA, the CDR3 is TGTGCCAGCAGTCCTGGACTAGCCCCCCATACGCAGTATTTT. This chain uses TRBV28 with TRBJ2-3, with TRBD2 identical over 8 bases. The CDR3 is made up of 14 amino acids. In germline, CDR1 is MDHEN, CDR2 SYDVKM. V shed 5 bases and J 7 bases; nucleotides not matched to a gene: 8.

V is TRBV6-5 and J is TRBJ2-7; TRBD2 matches at 14 bases. Germline trimming cut 4 bases from V and 2 bases from J; bases unmatched to any gene: 4. Per germline, CDR1 MNHEY and CDR2 SVGAGI. This CDR3 is 16 amino acids long. CDR3 sequence reads: CASSSGTSGRTYEQYF. The DNA of the CDR3 is TGTGCCAGCAGTTCCGGGACTAGCGGGAGAACCTACGAGCAGTACTTC.

The genes are TRBV6-5 and TRBJ2-1, with 8 bases aligning to TRBD2. In germline, CDR1 is MNHEY, CDR2 SVGAGI. V was pared by 2 bases and J by 7 bases, with 7 bases of the junction left unmatched. The CDR3 has 15 residues. The CDR3 coding sequence is TGTGCCAGCAGTTACCCGGGACTAGGCGAGAATGAGCAGTTCTTC. Protein product: CASSYPGLGENEQFF.

The chain couples TRBV21-1 to TRBJ2-7; the table calls TRBD1, which could not be checked here. TRBV21-1 is described as a pseudogene. CDR3 length: 16 amino acids. In nucleotides, the CDR3 is TGTGCCAGCAGCAAACCATGCCGACAGCTCTCCTACGAGCAGTACTTC. Translated, it gives CASSKPCRQLSYEQYF.

CDR3 DNA sequence: TGTGCCAGCAGTGAATGGGGGGGTGTGGAGACCCAGTACTTC. This gives the protein CASSEWGGVETQYF. The genes are TRBV25-1 and TRBJ2-5, with TRBD2 identical over 7 bases. Germline loops: CDR1 MGHDK, CDR2 SYGVNS. The CDR3 has 14 amino acids. Trimming cost V 1 base and J 5 bases; bases outside gene matches: 4.

The rearrangement joins TRBV30 to TRBJ1-1, with D maybe TRBD1 (6 bases). Germline CDR1 GTSNPN, CDR2 SVGIG (reference sequence). The CDR3 spans 15 residues. CDR3 bases: TGTGCTCGAAGGAGGGGGGGGCGCCGGGACACTGAAGCTTTCTTT. Its translation: CARRRGGRRDTEAFF.

Only one count was recorded for this clone. The J gene is TRBJ2-3, the V gene TRBV5-1; TRBD1 matches 11 bases. The length of the CDR3 is 17 residues. Per germline, CDR1 SGHRS and CDR2 YFSETQ. V lost 3 bases, J lost 3 bases, and 9 bases stayed unmatched. CDR3 sequence reads: CASSSSSGTGGTDTQYF. The CDR3 nucleotides are TGCGCCAGCAGCTCCTCTTCCGGGACAGGGGGGACAGATACGCAGTATTTT.

The rearrangement uses TRBV7-8 and TRBJ2-3; 14 positions agree with TRBD2. Germline trimming cut 0 bases from V and 5 bases from J; bases unmatched to any gene: 7. Germline V gene sequence: CDR1 SGHVS, CDR2 FQNEAQ. This CDR3 has 18 residues. DNA of the CDR3: TGTGCCAGCAGCTTAGCGGCGGGGACTAGCGGGAGATTAGATACGCAGTATTTT. This gives the protein CASSLAAGTSGRLDTQYF. The complete variable domain, with remaining parts taken from reference TRBV7-8 and TRBJ2-3, reads GAGVSQSPRYKVAKRGQDVALRCDPISGHVSLFWYQQALGQGPEFLTYFQNEAQLDKSGLPSDRFFAERPEGSVSTLKIQRTQQEDSAVYLCASSLAAGTSGRLDTQYFGPGTRLTVL.

The chain links TRBV6-1 to TRBJ1-3, with no clear D. CDR3 length equals 17 residues. V lost 0 bases to trimming and J lost 6 bases, with 18 bases between them. Germline loops: CDR1 MNHNS, CDR2 SASEGT. The CDR3 region has the DNA TGTGCCAGCAGTGAAGCGGGTTGGGGTGGGCACTCAAACACCATATATTTT. This codes for CASSEAGWGGHSNTIYF.

V gene TRBV6-5 combines with J gene TRBJ1-1, with D unclear. The CDR3 sequence is 14 residues long. The germline V gene encodes CDR1 MNHEY and CDR2 SVGAGI. Trimming shortened V by 7 bases and J by 1 base, and 13 bases separated the two germline ends. The CDR3 nucleotides read TGTGCCAGCACCACCTCCCCAGAGAACACTGAAGCTTTCTTT. This encodes CASTTSPENTEAFF.

In this sample, this clone turned up a few times. The chain joins TRBV5-1 to TRBJ1-1; D may be TRBD1 (6 bases). Trimming shortened V by 4 bases and J by 1 base, and 8 bases separated the two germline ends. CDR3 length: 13 amino acids. Germline V CDR1 and CDR2: SGHRS, YFSETQ. The CDR3 protein is CASSIRGNTEAFF. CDR3 DNA: TGCGCCAGCAGCATCAGGGGGAACACTGAAGCTTTCTTT.

Points on this clone: The same CDR3 also results from other DNA sequences found in this sample. This sequence joins TRBV7-2 and TRBJ2-7; D is unclear. Germline V lookup: CDR1 SGHTA, CDR2 FQGNSA. The V end lost 3 bases, the J end lost 1 base, and 1 base lay between the germline ends. The CDR3 has 11 residues. Here the CDR3 reads CASSFSYEQYF. In nucleotides, the CDR3 is TGTGCCAGCAGCTTTTCCTACGAGCAGTACTTC.

The chain carries TRBV7-9 and TRBJ2-2; D is tentatively TRBD1 or TRBD2 (5 bases each). Germline CDR1 reads SEHNR; CDR2 reads FQNEAQ (reference sequence). Trimming removed 1 base from V and 5 bases from J, with 14 bases in between. The CDR3 has 16 amino acids. The CDR3 sequence: CASSLDQDWGTGELFF. CDR3 in DNA: TGTGCCAGCAGCTTAGATCAGGACTGGGGGACCGGGGAGCTGTTTTTT.

The V call is TRBV5-1, the J call TRBJ1-2, with D possibly matching TRBD1 (5 bases). The CDR3 has 15 residues. CDR1 SGHRS and CDR2 YFSETQ come from the germline V gene. Trimming took off 0 bases at V and 0 bases at J, with 9 bases between the two ends. CDR3 nucleotides: TGCGCCAGCAGCTTGGATGAGGGGCCTAACTATGGCTACACCTTC. This codes for CASSLDEGPNYGYTF.

Worth noting for this clone: The same CDR3 arises from other DNA sequences in this sample as well. The CDR3 DNA reads as TGTGCCAGCAGCTTAGGAGGCGGCAGACCTGGAAACACCATATATTTT. It translates to CASSLGGGRPGNTIYF. The V call is TRBV11-2, the J call TRBJ1-3; the D is unclear. The CDR3 has 16 amino acids. The V end lost 1 base, the J end lost 2 bases, and 12 bases lay between the germline ends. Germline-derived CDR1 and CDR2 are SGHAT and FQNNGV.

V usage is TRBV5-1 and J usage is TRBJ2-7; the match to TRBD2 covers 7 bases. Germline V gives CDR1 SGHRS, CDR2 YFSETQ. Trimming at V came to 2 bases and at J to 0 bases, leaving 8 bases not matched to a gene. This CDR3 is built from 16 residues. The CDR3 reads CASSFQSGGSSYEQYF. DNA of the CDR3: TGCGCCAGCAGCTTTCAATCGGGGGGTTCCTCCTACGAGCAGTACTTC.

The V call is TRBV30, the J call TRBJ1-4; unclear D gene. The CDR3 runs to 13 residues. The V gene's germline CDR1 is GTSNPN and CDR2 SVGIG (reference sequence). V was pared by 0 bases and J by 8 bases, with 10 bases between. For the CDR3, the DNA is TGTGCCTGGAGTGTCAAGCCCCGGGAAAAACTGTTTTTT. This translates into CAWSVKPREKLFF.

CDR3 sequence: CAWSSSGHNEQFF. For the CDR3, the DNA is TGTGCCTGGAGTTCGAGTGGCCACAATGAGCAGTTCTTC. V is TRBV30 and J is TRBJ2-1, with D unresolved. Trimming pared 2 bases from V and 5 bases from J, leaving 10 bases between. Germline CDR1 GTSNPN, CDR2 SVGIG (reference sequence). This CDR3 has 13 residues.

The chain uses TRBV6-4 and TRBJ1-2; 10 bases agree with TRBD1. Germline CDR1 is MRHNA and CDR2 is SNTAGT. With V trimmed by 10 bases and J by 7 bases, 3 bases remained unmatched. CDR3 size: 11 residues. CDR3 bases: TGTGCCACCAGACAGGGGGCTGGCTACACCTTC. Protein product: CATRQGAGYTF.

The chain uses TRBV5-1 and TRBJ2-5, with a tentative D call TRBD2 (5 bases). The germline V and J ends were trimmed by 4 bases and 0 bases, with 13 bases remaining between them. This CDR3 has 15 amino acids. Germline V gene lookup returns CDR1 SGHRS and CDR2 YFSETQ. CDR3 nucleotides: TGCGCCAGCAGCCCTCGAGGGTGGCACCAAGAGACCCAGTACTTC. This gives the protein CASSPRGWHQETQYF.

In nucleotides, the CDR3 is TGTGCCAGCAGCCAATTCGGGGGAGCGGAGACCCAGTACTTC. This encodes CASSQFGGAETQYF. V is TRBV16 and J is TRBJ2-5; TRBD2 might be the D (6 bases). CDR1 is KGHSY and CDR2 is FQNENV in the germline V gene. The CDR3 has 14 residues. Trimming removed 1 base at V and 5 bases at J, with 11 bases between.

As regards this clone: The same CDR3 is also encoded by other DNA sequences in this sample. The CDR3: CASSLNSGNQPQHF. Written as DNA, the CDR3 is TGTGCCAGCAGCTTGAATTCGGGGAACCAGCCCCAGCATTTT. This chain joins TRBV5-6 and TRBJ1-5; D not resolved. The V end was cut by 1 base, the J end by 7 bases, with 12 bases between. Germline CDR1 is SGHDT and CDR2 is YYEEEE. CDR3 length: 14 residues.